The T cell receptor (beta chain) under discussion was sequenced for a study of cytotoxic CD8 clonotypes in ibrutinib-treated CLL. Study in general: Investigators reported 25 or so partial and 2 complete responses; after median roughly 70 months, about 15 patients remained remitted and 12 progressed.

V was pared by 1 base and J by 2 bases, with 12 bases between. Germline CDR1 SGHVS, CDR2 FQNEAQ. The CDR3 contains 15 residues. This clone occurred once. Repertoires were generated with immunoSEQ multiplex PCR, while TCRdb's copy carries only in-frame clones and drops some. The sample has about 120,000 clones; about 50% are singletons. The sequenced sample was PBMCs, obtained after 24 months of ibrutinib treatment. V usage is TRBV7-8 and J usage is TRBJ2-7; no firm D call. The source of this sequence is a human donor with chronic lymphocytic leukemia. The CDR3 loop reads CASSLGARHPYEQYF. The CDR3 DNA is TGTGCCAGCAGCTTAGGGGCCAGGCACCCCTACGAGCAGTACTTC.